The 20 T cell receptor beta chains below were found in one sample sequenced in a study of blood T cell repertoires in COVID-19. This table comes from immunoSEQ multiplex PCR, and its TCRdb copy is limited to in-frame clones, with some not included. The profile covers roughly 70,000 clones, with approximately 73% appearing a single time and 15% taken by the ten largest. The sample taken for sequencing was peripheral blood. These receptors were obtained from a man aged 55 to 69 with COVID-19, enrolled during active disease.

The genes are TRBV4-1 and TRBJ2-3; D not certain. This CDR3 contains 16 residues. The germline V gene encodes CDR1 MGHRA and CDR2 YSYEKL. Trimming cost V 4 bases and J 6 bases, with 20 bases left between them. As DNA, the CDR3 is TGCGCCAGCAGCCGCCGCCAAGGAGTGGTTAAGGATACGCAGTATTTT. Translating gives CASSRRQGVVKDTQYF.

CDR3 sequence reads: CASSFSAGGLDTQYF. The CDR3 DNA reads TGTGCCAGCAGCTTTTCAGCGGGGGGCCTGGATACGCAGTATTTT. V is TRBV5-4 and J is TRBJ2-3; 9 nucleotides line up with TRBD2. CDR3 length: 15 amino acids. Germline V gives CDR1 SGHNT, CDR2 YYREEE (reference sequence). J lost 6 bases, V lost 2 bases, and 7 bases had no gene match.

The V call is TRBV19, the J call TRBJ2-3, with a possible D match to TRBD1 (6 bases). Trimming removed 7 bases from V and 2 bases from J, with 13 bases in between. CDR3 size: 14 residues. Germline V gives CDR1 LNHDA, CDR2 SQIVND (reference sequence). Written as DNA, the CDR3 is TGTGCCAGTAAAGTCGGGACAAACACAGATACGCAGTATTTT. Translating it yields CASKVGTNTDTQYF.

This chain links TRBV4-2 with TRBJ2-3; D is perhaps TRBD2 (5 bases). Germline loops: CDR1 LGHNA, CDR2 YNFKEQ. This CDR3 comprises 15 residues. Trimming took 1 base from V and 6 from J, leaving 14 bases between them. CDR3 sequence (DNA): TGTGCCAGCAGCCAAGCCTGGACTGCGGCGGATACGCAGTATTTT. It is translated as CASSQAWTAADTQYF.

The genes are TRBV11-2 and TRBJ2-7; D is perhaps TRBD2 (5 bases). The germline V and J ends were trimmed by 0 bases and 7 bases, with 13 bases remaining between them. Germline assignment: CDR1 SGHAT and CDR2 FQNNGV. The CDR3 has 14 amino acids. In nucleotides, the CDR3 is TGTGCCAGCAGCTTAGATAGGCCGGCGGGTGAGCAGTACTTC. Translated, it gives CASSLDRPAGEQYF. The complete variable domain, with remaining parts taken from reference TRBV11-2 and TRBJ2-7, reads EAGVAQSPRYKIIEKRQSVAFWCNPISGHATLYWYQQILGQGPKLLIQFQNNGVVDDSQLPKDRFSAERLKGVDSTLKIQPAKLEDSAVYLCASSLDRPAGEQYFGPGTRLTVT.

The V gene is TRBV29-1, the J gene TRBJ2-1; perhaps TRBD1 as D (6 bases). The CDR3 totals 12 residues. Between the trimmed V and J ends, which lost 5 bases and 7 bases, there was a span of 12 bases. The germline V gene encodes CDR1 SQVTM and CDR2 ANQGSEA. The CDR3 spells CSVHGTKNEQFF. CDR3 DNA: TGCAGCGTTCACGGGACAAAGAATGAGCAGTTCTTC.

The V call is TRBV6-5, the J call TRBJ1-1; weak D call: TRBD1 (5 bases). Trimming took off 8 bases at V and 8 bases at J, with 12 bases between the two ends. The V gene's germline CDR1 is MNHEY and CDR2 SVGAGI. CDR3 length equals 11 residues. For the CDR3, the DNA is TGTGCCAGCCTTTTTCGGGGGGAAGCTTTCTTT. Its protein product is CASLFRGEAFF.

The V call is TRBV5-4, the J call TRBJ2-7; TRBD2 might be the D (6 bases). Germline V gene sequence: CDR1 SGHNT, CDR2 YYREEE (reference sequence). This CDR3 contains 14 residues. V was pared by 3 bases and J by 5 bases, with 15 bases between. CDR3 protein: CASSSQGGGHEQYF. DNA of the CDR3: TGTGCCAGCAGCTCCCAGGGAGGTGGACACGAGCAGTACTTC.

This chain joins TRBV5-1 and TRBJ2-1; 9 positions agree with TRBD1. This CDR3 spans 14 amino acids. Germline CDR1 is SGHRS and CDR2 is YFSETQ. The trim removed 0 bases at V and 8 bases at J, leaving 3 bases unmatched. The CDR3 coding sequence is TGCGCCAGCAGCTTGGGACAGGGGGTAGATGAGCAGTTCTTC. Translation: CASSLGQGVDEQFF.

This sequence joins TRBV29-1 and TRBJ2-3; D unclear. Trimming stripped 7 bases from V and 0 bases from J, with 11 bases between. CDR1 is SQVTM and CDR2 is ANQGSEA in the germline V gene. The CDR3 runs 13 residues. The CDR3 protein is CSARHSSTDTQYF. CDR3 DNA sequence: TGCAGCGCACGACACTCTAGCACAGATACGCAGTATTTT.

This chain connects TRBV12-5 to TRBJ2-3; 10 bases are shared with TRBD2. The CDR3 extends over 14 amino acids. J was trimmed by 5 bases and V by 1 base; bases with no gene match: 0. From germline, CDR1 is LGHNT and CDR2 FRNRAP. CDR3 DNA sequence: TGTGCTAGTGGTTTGGGGACTAGCGGAGATACGCAGTATTTT. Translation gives CASGLGTSGDTQYF.

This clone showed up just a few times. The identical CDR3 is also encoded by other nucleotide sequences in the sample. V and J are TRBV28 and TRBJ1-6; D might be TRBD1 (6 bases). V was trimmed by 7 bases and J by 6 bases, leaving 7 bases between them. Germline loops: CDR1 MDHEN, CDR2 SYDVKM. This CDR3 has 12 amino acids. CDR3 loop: CASTGVNSPLHF. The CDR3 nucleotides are TGTGCCAGCACAGGGGTTAATTCACCCCTCCACTTT.

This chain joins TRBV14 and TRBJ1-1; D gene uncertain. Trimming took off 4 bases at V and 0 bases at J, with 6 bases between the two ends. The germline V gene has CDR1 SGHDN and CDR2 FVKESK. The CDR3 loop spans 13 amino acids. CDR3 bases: TGTGCCAGCAGCCGGTCGGTGAACACTGAAGCTTTCTTT. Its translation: CASSRSVNTEAFF.

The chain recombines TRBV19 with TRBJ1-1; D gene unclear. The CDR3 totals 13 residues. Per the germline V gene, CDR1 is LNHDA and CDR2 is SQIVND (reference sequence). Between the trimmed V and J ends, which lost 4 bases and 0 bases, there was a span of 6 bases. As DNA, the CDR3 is TGTGCCAGTAGTAGAGCCTTGAACACTGAAGCTTTCTTT. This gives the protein CASSRALNTEAFF.

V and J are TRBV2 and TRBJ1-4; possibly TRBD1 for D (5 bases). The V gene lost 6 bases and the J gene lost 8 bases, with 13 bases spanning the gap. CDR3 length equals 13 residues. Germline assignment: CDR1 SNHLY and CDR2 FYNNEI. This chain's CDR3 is CASSMTEDEKLFF. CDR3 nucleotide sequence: TGTGCCAGCAGCATGACAGAGGACGAAAAACTGTTTTTT.

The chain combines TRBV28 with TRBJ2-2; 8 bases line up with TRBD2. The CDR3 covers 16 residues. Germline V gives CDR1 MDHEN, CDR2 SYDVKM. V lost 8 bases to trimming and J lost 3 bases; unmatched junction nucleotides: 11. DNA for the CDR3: TGTGCCAGCGAACCCAACCGGGGGGGCCACACCGGGGAGCTGTTTTTT. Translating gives CASEPNRGGHTGELFF.

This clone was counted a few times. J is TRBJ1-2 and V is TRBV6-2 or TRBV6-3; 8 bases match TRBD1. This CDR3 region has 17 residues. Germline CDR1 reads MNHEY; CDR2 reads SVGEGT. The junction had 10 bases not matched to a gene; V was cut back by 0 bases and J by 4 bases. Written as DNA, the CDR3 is TGTGCCAGCAGTTACTCGAACCCAGGGGGCTTCATCTATGGCTACACCTTC. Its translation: CASSYSNPGGFIYGYTF.

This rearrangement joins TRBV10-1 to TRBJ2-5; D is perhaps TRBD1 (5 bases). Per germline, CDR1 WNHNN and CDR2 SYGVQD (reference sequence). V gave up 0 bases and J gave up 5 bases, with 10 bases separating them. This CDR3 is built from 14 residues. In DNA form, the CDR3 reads TGCGCCAGCAGTGAGTCGCTGGGGCGGGAGACCCAGTACTTC. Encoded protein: CASSESLGRETQYF.

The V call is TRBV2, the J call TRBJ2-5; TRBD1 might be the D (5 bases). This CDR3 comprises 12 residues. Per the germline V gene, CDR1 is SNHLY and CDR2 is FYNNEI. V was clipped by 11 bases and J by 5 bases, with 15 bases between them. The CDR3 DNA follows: TGTGCCGGGGCTCTGGGGTCCGAGACCCAGTACTTC. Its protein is CAGALGSETQYF.

CDR3 DNA sequence: TGTGCCAGCAGTCGCGCCTCGGTGGAGGGCTACACCTTC. It is translated as CASSRASVEGYTF. V usage is TRBV6-5 and J usage is TRBJ1-2; D gene uncertain. Germline values: CDR1 MNHEY, CDR2 SVGAGI. This CDR3 has 13 amino acids. Trimming removed 5 bases from V and 8 bases from J, with 15 bases in between.